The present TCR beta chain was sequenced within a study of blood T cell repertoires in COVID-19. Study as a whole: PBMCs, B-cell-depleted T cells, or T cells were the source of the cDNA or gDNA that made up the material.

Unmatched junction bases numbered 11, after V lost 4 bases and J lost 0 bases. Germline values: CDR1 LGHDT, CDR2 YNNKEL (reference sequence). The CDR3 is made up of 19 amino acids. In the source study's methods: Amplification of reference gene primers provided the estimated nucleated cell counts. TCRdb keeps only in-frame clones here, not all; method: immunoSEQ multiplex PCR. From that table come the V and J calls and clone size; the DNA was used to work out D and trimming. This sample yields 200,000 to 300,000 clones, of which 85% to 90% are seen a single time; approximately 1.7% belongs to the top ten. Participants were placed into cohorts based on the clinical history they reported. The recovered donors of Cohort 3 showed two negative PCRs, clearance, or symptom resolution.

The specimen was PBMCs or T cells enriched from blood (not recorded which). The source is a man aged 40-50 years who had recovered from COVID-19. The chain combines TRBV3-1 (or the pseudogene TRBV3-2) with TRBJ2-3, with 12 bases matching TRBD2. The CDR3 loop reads CASSRRITLAGGSTDTQYF. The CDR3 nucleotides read TGTGCCAGCAGCCGCCGGATAACACTAGCGGGGGGAAGCACAGATACGCAGTATTTT.